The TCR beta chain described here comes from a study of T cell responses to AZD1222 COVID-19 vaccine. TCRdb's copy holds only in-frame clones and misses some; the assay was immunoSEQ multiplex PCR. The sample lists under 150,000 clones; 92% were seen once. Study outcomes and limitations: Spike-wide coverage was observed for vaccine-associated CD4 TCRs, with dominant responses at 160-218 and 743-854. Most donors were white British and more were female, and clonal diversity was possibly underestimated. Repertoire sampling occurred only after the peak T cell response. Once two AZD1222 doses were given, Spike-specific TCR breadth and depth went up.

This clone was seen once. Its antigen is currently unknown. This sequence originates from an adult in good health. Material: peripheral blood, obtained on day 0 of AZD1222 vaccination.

CDR3 coding DNA: TGTGCCAGCAGCCCCACCGGGGGGCAGTACAATGAGCAGTTCTTC. It translates to CASSPTGGQYNEQFF. The J gene is TRBJ2-1, the V gene TRBV7-9, with D perhaps matching TRBD2 (7 bases). Germline V lookup: CDR1 SEHNR, CDR2 FQNEAQ (reference sequence). The CDR3 runs 15 residues. The V end lost 5 bases, the J end lost 4 bases, and 15 bases lay between the germline ends.